Each of the 9 T cell receptor beta chains below was sequenced from the same sample in a study of T cell repertoires in cytomegalovirus infection. TCRdb reprocessed the reads with MiXCR, giving one entry per CDR3 protein. The repertoire consists of approximately 1,000,000 distinct CDR3 sequences, with roughly 30% occurring once and the leading ten covering 13%. No antigen is known for these receptors. The sample was cultured CD8+ T cells from PBMCs, taken from culture after CMV antigen stimulation. These receptors all come from a human donor in good health (CMV status not recorded). Some clones in this sample may be carry-over from other donors' samples.

The V and J genes are TRBV5-6 and TRBJ2-7; 8 bases match TRBD1. Trimming removed 4 bases from V and 3 bases from J; junction bases left unmatched: 6. This CDR3 spans 14 amino acids. Germline-derived CDR1 and CDR2 are SGHDT and YYEEEE. CDR3 protein: CASSVGGQGYEQYF. DNA for the CDR3: TGTGCCAGCAGCGTGGGCGGACAGGGCTACGAGCAGTACTTC.

This clonotype was seen a few times. The chain uses TRBV2 and TRBJ2-1; 7 nucleotides line up with TRBD2. The CDR3 runs to 15 residues. Germline V gives CDR1 SNHLY, CDR2 FYNNEI. J lost 4 bases, V lost 6 bases, and 9 bases had no gene match. The CDR3 nucleotides read TGTGCCAGCAGAGGGCTAGCGGAGATATACAATGAGCAGTTCTTC. Its protein product is CASRGLAEIYNEQFF. Filled out from reference TRBV2 and TRBJ2-1, the complete variable domain reads EPEVTQTPSHQVTQMGQEVILRCVPISNHLYFYWYRQILGQKVEFLVSFYNNEISEKSEIFDDQFSVERPDGSNFTLKIRSTKLEDSAMYFCASRGLAEIYNEQFFGPGTRLTVL.

Ten or more counts support this clonotype. The rearrangement joins TRBV7-6 to TRBJ2-3; the D is unclear. CDR1 is SGHVS and CDR2 is FNYEAQ in the germline V gene. V shed 5 bases and J shed 4 bases, with 10 bases lying between them. CDR3 length: 13 residues. As DNA, the CDR3 is TGTGCCAGCAGCCTACTGGGTGCAGATACGCAGTATTTT. Amino acids: CASSLLGADTQYF.

The gene calls are TRBV24-1 and TRBJ2-5; TRBD2 matches 9 bases. The CDR3 length is 15 residues. The ends lost 4 bases at V and 2 bases at J; junction bases unmatched: 4. Germline loops: CDR1 KGHDR, CDR2 SFDVKD. The CDR3 nucleotides are TGTGCCACCAGTGAACGACTAGCGGCGCAAGAGACCCAGTACTTC. Translated, it gives CATSERLAAQETQYF.

This clonotype has ten or more counts. The chain has TRBV6-1 and TRBJ1-4; no clear D. The CDR3 has 13 residues. Germline-derived CDR1 and CDR2 are MNHNS and SASEGT. Trimming removed 6 bases at V and 5 bases at J, with 10 bases between. The CDR3 here is CASRMDRNEKLFF. The DNA of the CDR3 is TGTGCCAGCAGGATGGATCGAAATGAAAAACTGTTTTTT.

The rearrangement uses TRBV12-3 or TRBV12-4 and TRBJ1-6, with TRBD1 as a possible D gene (6 bases). V was shortened by 6 bases and J by 6 bases, with 15 bases between the two germline ends. CDR3 length: 15 residues. The CDR3 loop is CASSPDGGRNSPLHF. The CDR3 coding sequence is TGTGCCAGCAGCCCAGATGGGGGGCGTAATTCACCCCTCCACTTT.

This clonotype was counted many times. The chain is built from TRBV7-9 and TRBJ2-5, with TRBD1 identical over 7 bases. Germline V gene data show CDR1 as SEHNR and CDR2 as FQNEAQ (reference sequence). V trimming: 3 bases; J trimming: 6 bases; junction bases outside the gene matches: 16. This CDR3 spans 17 amino acids. The CDR3 DNA reads TGTGCCAGCAGCTTTTTCGGGGCCCGGGACAGCATCAAGACCCAGTACTTC. Residues: CASSFFGARDSIKTQYF.

In its sample, this clonotype was seen a few times. The genes are TRBV6-6 and TRBJ2-1; the D call may be TRBD1 or TRBD2 (5 bases each). V was trimmed by 10 bases and J by 0 bases, leaving 19 bases between them. In germline, CDR1 is MNHNY, CDR2 SVGAGI (reference sequence). This CDR3 is built from 16 residues. CDR3 loop: CANKKDRLSSYNEQFF. DNA for the CDR3: TGTGCCAACAAAAAAGACAGACTAAGCTCCTACAATGAGCAGTTCTTC.

V usage is TRBV10-3 and J usage is TRBJ1-2, with D perhaps TRBD1 (5 bases). The CDR3 runs 11 residues. Trimming removed 11 bases at V and 2 bases at J, with 9 bases between. The germline CDR1 and CDR2 sequences are ENHRY and SYGVKD. DNA for the CDR3: TGTGCCTCACAGGCAAACTATGGCTACACCTTC. This sequence encodes CASQANYGYTF.